This T cell receptor beta chain was identified in a study of blood T cell repertoires in COVID-19. Those enrolled, adults aged roughly 18 to 100 years, came from 24 US areas. In the study's own analysis: Amplification of reference gene primers was used by the study to estimate nucleated cell counts. Clones were read by immunoSEQ multiplex PCR, and TCRdb kept only the in-frame ones, dropping some. D and trimming were read from the DNA, whereas the V and J calls and clone size are those reported in that table. The data contain around 190,000 clones, approximately 85% of them singletons. Germline loops: CDR1 MNHEY, CDR2 SVGAGI. V was clipped by 7 bases and J by 4 bases; unmatched bases: 2. The CDR3 totals 12 residues.

Sequenced sample: PBMCs or T cells enriched from blood (not recorded which). The chain carries TRBV6-5 and TRBJ1-1; 8 bases are shared with TRBD1. The clonotype comes from a man aged 40-50 years with acute COVID-19. The CDR3 protein is CASIQGGTEAFF. The CDR3 bases are TGTGCCAGCATACAGGGGGGCACTGAAGCTTTCTTT.